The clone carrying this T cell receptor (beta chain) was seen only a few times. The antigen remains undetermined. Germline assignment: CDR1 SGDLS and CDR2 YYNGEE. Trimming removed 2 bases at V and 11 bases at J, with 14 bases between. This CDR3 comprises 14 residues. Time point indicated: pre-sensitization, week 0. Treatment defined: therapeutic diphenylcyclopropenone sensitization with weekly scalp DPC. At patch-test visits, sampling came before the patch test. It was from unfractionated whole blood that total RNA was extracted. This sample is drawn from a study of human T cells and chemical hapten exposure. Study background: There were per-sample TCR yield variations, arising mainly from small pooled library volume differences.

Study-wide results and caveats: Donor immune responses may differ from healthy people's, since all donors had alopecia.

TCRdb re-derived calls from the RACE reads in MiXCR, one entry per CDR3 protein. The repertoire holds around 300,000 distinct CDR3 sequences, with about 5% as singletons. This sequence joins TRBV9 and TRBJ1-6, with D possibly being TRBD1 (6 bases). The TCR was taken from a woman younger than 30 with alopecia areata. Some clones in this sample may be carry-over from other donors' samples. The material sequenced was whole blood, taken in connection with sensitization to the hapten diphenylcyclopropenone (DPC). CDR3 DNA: TGTGCCAGCAGCGTGGGGGGGCCCGAGACACCCCTCCACTTT. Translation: CASSVGGPETPLHF.